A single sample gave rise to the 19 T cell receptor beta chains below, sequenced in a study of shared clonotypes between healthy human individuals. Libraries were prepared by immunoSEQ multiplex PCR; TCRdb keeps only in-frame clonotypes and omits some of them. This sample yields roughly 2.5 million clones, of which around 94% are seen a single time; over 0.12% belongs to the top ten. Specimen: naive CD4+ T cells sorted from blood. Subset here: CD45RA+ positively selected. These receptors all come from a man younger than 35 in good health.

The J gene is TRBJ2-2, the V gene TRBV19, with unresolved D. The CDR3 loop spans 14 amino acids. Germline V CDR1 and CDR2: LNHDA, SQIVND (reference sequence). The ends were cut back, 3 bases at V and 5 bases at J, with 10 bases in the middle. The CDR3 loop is CASSIWVSTGELFF. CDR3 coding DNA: TGTGCCAGTAGTATTTGGGTCTCGACCGGGGAGCTGTTTTTT.

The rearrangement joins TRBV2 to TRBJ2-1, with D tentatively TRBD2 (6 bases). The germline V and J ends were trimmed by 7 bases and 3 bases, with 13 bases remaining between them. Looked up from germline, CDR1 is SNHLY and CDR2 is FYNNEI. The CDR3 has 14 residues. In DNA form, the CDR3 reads TGTGCCAGCAACCGACTAGGGGACTACAATGAGCAGTTCTTC. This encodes CASNRLGDYNEQFF.

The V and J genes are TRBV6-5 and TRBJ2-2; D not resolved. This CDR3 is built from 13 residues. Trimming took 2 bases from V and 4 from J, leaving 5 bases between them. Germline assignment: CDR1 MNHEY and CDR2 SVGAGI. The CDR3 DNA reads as TGTGCCAGCAGTTACGCACCCACCGGGGAGCTGTTTTTT. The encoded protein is CASSYAPTGELFF.

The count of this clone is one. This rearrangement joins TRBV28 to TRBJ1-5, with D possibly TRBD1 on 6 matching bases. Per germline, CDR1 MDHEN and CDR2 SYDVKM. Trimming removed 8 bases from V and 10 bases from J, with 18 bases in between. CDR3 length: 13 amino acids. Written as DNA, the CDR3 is TGTGCCAGCGGGTTGGTCCAGGGGAGACCCCAGCATTTT. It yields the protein CASGLVQGRPQHF.

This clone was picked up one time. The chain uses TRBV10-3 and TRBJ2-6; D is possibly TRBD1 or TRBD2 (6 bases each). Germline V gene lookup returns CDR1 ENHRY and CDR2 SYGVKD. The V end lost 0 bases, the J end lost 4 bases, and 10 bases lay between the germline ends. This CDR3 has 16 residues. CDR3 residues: CAISESRGLGANVLTF. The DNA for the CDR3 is TGTGCCATCAGTGAGTCCCGGGGGCTCGGGGCCAACGTCCTGACTTTC.

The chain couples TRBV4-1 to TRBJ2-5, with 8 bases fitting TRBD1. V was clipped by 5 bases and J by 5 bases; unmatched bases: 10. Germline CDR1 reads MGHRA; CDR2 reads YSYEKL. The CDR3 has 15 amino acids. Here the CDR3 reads CASSISQGAGETQYF. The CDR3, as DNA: TGCGCCAGCAGCATAAGCCAGGGGGCCGGGGAGACCCAGTACTTC.

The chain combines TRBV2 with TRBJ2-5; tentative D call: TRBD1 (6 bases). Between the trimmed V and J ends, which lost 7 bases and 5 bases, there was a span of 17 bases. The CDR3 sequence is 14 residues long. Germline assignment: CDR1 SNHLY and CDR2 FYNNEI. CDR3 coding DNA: TGTGCCAGCACAGCAGACAGGCCGTGGGAGACCCAGTACTTC. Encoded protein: CASTADRPWETQYF. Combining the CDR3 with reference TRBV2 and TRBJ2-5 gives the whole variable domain EPEVTQTPSHQVTQMGQEVILRCVPISNHLYFYWYRQILGQKVEFLVSFYNNEISEKSEIFDDQFSVERPDGSNFTLKIRSTKLEDSAMYFCASTADRPWETQYFGPGTRLLVL.

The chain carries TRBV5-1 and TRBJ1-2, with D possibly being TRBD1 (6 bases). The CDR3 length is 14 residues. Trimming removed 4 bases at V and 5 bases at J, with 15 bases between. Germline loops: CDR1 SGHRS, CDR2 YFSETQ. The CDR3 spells CASSRSDRAYGYTF. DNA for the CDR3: TGCGCCAGCAGCCGATCGGACAGAGCGTATGGCTACACCTTC.

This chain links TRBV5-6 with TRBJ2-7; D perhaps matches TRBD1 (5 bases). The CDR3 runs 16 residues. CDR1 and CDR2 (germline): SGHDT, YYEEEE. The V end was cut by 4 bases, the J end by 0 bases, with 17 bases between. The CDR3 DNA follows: TGTGCCAGCAGCCCCACTACAGGTTATGGCTCCTACGAGCAGTACTTC. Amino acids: CASSPTTGYGSYEQYF.

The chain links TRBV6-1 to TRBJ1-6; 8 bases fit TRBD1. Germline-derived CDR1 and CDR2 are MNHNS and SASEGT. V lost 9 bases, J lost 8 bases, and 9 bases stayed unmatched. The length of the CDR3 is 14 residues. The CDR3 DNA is TGTGCCAGTACTTTCAGGGGGCGGGATTCACCCCTCCACTTT. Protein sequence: CASTFRGRDSPLHF.

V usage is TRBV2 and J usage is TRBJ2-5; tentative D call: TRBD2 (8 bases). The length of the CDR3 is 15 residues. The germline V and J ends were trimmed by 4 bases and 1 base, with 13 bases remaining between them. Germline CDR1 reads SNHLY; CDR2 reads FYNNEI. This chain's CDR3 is CASSGTGLAQETQYF. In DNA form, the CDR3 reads TGTGCCAGCAGTGGGACAGGACTAGCCCAAGAGACCCAGTACTTC.

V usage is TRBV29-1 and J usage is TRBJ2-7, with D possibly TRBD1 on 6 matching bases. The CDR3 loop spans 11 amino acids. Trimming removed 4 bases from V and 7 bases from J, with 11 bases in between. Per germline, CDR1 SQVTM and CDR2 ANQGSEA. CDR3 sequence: CSVGDIGEQYF. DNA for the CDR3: TGCAGCGTTGGGGACATCGGGGAGCAGTACTTC.

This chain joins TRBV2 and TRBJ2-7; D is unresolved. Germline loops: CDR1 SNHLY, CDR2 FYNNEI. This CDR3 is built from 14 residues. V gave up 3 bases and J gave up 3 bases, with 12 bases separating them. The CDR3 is CASSDPRIYYEQYF. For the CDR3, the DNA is TGTGCCAGCAGTGACCCCAGGATCTACTACGAGCAGTACTTC.

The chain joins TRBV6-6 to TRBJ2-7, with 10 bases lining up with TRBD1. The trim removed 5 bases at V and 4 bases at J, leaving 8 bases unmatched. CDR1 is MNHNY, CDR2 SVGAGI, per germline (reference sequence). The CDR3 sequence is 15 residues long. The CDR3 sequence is CASSIGQGVPYEQYF. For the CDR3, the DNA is TGTGCCAGCAGTATAGGACAGGGGGTTCCATACGAGCAGTACTTC.

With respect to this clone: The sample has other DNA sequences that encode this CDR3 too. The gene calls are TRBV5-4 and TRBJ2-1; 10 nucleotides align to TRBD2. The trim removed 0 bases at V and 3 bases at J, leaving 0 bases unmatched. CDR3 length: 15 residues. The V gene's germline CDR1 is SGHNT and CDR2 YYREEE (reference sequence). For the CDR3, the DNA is TGTGCCAGCAGCTTGGCTAGCGGGAGCTACAATGAGCAGTTCTTC. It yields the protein CASSLASGSYNEQFF.

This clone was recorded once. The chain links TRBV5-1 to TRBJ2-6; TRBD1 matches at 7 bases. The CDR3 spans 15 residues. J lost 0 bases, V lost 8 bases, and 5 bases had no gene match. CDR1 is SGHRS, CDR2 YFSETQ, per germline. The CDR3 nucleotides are TGCGCCAGTGGACAGGTCGTCTCTGGGGCCAACGTCCTGACTTTC. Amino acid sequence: CASGQVVSGANVLTF.

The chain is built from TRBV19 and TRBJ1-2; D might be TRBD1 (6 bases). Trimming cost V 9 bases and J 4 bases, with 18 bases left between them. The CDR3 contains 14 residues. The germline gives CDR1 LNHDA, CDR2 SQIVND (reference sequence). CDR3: CARVVQGFGYGYTF. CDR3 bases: TGTGCCAGAGTAGTTCAGGGGTTTGGCTATGGCTACACCTTC.

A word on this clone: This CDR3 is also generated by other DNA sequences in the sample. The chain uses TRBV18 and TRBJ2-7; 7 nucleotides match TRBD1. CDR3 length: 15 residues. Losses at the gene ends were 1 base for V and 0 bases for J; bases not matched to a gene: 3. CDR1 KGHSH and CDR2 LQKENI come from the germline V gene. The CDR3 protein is CASSPRDSPSYEQYF. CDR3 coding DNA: TGTGCCAGCTCACCACGGGACAGCCCCTCCTACGAGCAGTACTTC. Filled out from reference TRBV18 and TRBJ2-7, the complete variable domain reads NAGVMQNPRHLVRRRGQEARLRCSPMKGHSHVYWYRQLPEEGLKFMVYLQKENIIDESGMPKERFSAEFPKEGPSILRIQQVVRGDSAAYFCASSPRDSPSYEQYFGPGTRLTVT.

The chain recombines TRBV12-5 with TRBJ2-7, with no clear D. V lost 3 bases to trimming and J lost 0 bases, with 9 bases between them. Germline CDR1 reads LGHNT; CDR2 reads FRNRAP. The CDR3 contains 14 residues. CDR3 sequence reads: CASGLGGTSYEQYF. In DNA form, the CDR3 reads TGTGCTAGTGGTTTAGGCGGTACCTCCTACGAGCAGTACTTC.